This T cell receptor (beta chain) was recovered during a study of technical replicates of blood from a few donors. Germline assignment: CDR1 SGHNT and CDR2 YYREEE (reference sequence). This CDR3 comprises 14 residues. The V gene end was trimmed by 5 bases and the J gene end by 2 bases; junction bases not matched to a gene: 5. Libraries were prepared by immunoSEQ multiplex PCR; TCRdb keeps only in-frame clonotypes and omits some of them. Of 70,000 or so clones detected, under 99% appear once; the ten largest clones hold 0.22%. This clonotype was obtained from a human donor in good health. The chain carries TRBV5-4 and TRBJ2-7; the match to TRBD1 covers 9 bases. The sequencing sample was made of T cells isolated from PBMCs. The CDR3 protein is CASRPGQGTYEQYF. The CDR3 bases are TGTGCCAGCAGACCGGGACAGGGTACCTACGAGCAGTACTTC. Full variable domain (rest looked up from reference TRBV5-4 and TRBJ2-7): ETGVTQSPTHLIKTRGQQVTLRCSSQSGHNTVSWYQQALGQGPQFIFQYYREEENGRGNFPPRFSGLQFPNYSSELNVNALELDDSALYLCASRPGQGTYEQYFGPGTRLTVT.